These T cell receptor beta chains were read from a single sample in a study of T-cell memory formation after mild COVID-19. TCRdb analysed the 5' RACE reads with MiXCR anew, one entry per CDR3 protein. Of a few hundred thousand distinct CDR3 sequences listed, around a sixth were seen once; the top ten hold around a fifth. Sequencing used PBMCs or a T cell subset sorted from them (not recorded which). The source is a man in his late teens or twenties who had mild COVID-19 (a few samples of this study predate the infection). Cell type and time point are not known. Each CDR3 is given with its conserved first and last residue.

v_gene | CDR3aa
TRBV15 | CATSPLRVNTGELFF
TRBV4-1 | CASSQVSGLSQPQHF
TRBV25-1 | CASRNRGAGDTQYF
TRBV7-9 | CASRFTGLAAGELFF
TRBV6-2/TRBV6-3 | CASSWAGTGEETQYF
TRBV28 | CASSSPQAGGLETQYF
TRBV6-2/TRBV6-3 | CASSAQRTAPYGYTF
TRBV24-1 | CATRASSYNEQFF
TRBV9 | CASSETSGGAGQETQYF
TRBV15 | CATSRGGGYGYTF
TRBV3-1 | CASSQDLAGGGGLFF
TRBV27 | CASRGGQGYEQYF
TRBV7-9 | CASSSGTGDTYNEQFF
TRBV2 | CASNIQGFANYGYTF
TRBV20-1 | CSASPWALGSNQPQHF
TRBV18 | CASSTRASGVRDTQYF
TRBV4-1 | CASSSMRSSPLHF
TRBV11-2 | CASSTRTSGGRPYNEQFF
TRBV12-3/TRBV12-4 | CASSLRAASGNTIYF
TRBV5-1 | CASSQGPPSGYTF
TRBV20-1 | CSARSLLGGLNEKLFF
TRBV7-6 | CASSLDRDFPDTQYF
TRBV5-1 | CASSLGPRDRDHYEQYF
TRBV18 | CASSRSRANQPQHF
TRBV5-1 | CASSWGGTGMLQETQYF
TRBV20-1 | CSAPGGILQETQYF
TRBV27 | CASSSRLLGQSTLHF
TRBV11-2 | CASGRDRMNTEAFF
TRBV7-2 | CASSLRVGTDTQYF
TRBV3-1 | CASSLFRTSVTDTQYF
TRBV29-1 | CSVEEIGNTIYF
TRBV24-1 | CATSDYRGQGVQETQYF
TRBV29-1 | CSSRDRGFDNEQFF
TRBV6-2/TRBV6-3 | CASRAGGWVPQHF
TRBV11-2 | CASHQGGSDTQYF
TRBV12-3/TRBV12-4 | CASSGDSLGGYTF
TRBV5-1 | CASSPPGGLQNIQYF
TRBV10-3 | CAISRTSGGAGNEQFF
TRBV2 | CASCYPGEAGNTIYF
TRBV12-3/TRBV12-4 | CASSSEGRYQPQHF
TRBV20-1 | CSARDLGRTNQPQHF
TRBV19 | CASSRNRDMNTEAFF
TRBV6-2/TRBV6-3 | CASSPRYGVDTGELFF
TRBV11-2 | CASSKNRGQTGELFF
TRBV12-5 | CASGQGDTGELFF
TRBV6-5 | CASSYGQNSNQPQHF
TRBV20-1 | CSAFQGITDTQYF
TRBV18 | CASSPYRDSPWETQYF
TRBV7-2 | CASRTGTRQKDTQYF
TRBV28 | CASEWDHGNEQFF
TRBV4-2 | CASSQEGIGREAFF
TRBV5-1 | CASSLAVAGLTDTQYF
TRBV19 | CASSSAGDTDYEQYF
TRBV5-1 | CASSLWDTGTDTQYF
TRBV6-5 | CASSYSHRGQTQYF
TRBV19 | CASSVGRNLVGSGYTF
TRBV18 | CASSPEGYNSPLHF
TRBV24-1 | CATSGATGGFNEQFF
TRBV24-1 | CATSDPGLASIDTQYF